A single sample is the source of the 29 T cell receptor beta chains below, sequenced in a study of CD8 T cells in Susac syndrome. After extraction with the RNeasy kit, about 0.45 to 1 ug of the RNA was reverse transcribed using random hexamers. One entry per CDR3 protein results from TCRdb running MiXCR on the immunoSEQ multiplex PCR reads. Among 120,000 or so distinct CDR3 sequences listed, 90% to 95% were seen once. The sample taken for sequencing was CD8+ T cells from PBMCs. These receptors all stem from a human donor with Susac syndrome.

The chain couples TRBV19 to TRBJ1-2; the match to TRBD1 covers 11 bases. The CDR3 runs to 16 residues. Germline V gene lookup returns CDR1 LNHDA and CDR2 SQIVND (reference sequence). V was clipped by 4 bases and J by 4 bases; unmatched bases: 8. The DNA for the CDR3 is TGTGCCAGTAGTACCAACTGGGACAGGGGGTCCTATGGCTACACCTTC. Protein product: CASSTNWDRGSYGYTF.

The chain uses TRBV2 and TRBJ2-1; 13 positions agree with TRBD2. V shed 3 bases, J shed 5 bases, and the junction held 1 base outside the gene matches. Germline V gene data show CDR1 as SNHLY and CDR2 as FYNNEI. This CDR3 has 15 residues. The CDR3 is CASSEGLAGNNEQFF. For the CDR3, the DNA is TGTGCCAGCAGTGAGGGACTAGCGGGGAACAATGAGCAGTTCTTC.

This chain joins TRBV10-3 and TRBJ1-2, with D uncertain. Trimming left V 0 bases short and J 4 bases short, with 12 bases between. The CDR3 has 15 residues. Looked up from germline, CDR1 is ENHRY and CDR2 is SYGVKD. CDR3 sequence (DNA): TGTGCCATCAGTGAGTCCCTCGGGGATCCCTATGGCTACACCTTC. Its translation: CAISESLGDPYGYTF.

The V gene is TRBV6-1, the J gene TRBJ2-5, with TRBD2 matching 10 bases. Germline V gives CDR1 MNHNS, CDR2 SASEGT. Unmatched junction bases numbered 10, after V lost 5 bases and J lost 1 base. This CDR3 contains 17 residues. CDR3 region: CASSPAASGGIQETQYF. The CDR3 DNA reads as TGTGCCAGCAGTCCGGCCGCTAGCGGGGGAATCCAAGAGACCCAGTACTTC.

The chain carries TRBV6-4 and TRBJ2-2; no firm D call. The CDR3 length is 11 residues. Trimming pared 6 bases from V and 8 bases from J, leaving 7 bases between. The germline V gene has CDR1 MRHNA and CDR2 SNTAGT. CDR3 coding DNA: TGTGCCAGCAGAAGCCCGGGGGAGCTGTTTTTT. Encoded protein: CASRSPGELFF.

The rearrangement joins TRBV4-1 to TRBJ2-7, with D possibly called TRBD1 or TRBD2 (6 bases each). Trimming took 5 bases from V and 7 from J, leaving 15 bases between them. Per the germline V gene, CDR1 is MGHRA and CDR2 is YSYEKL. This CDR3 is built from 13 residues. CDR3 loop: CASSYREVGEQYF. The CDR3 nucleotides read TGCGCCAGCAGCTACAGGGAGGTGGGGGAGCAGTACTTC.

The rearrangement uses TRBV9 and TRBJ2-1; 8 bases fit TRBD2. Losses at the gene ends were 3 bases for V and 0 bases for J; bases not matched to a gene: 5. The CDR3 extends over 16 amino acids. The germline V gene has CDR1 SGDLS and CDR2 YYNGEE. The CDR3 loop is CASSGAAGVSYNEQFF. Here the CDR3 DNA reads TGTGCCAGCAGCGGAGCAGCGGGAGTCTCCTACAATGAGCAGTTCTTC.

This clonotype was detected a few times. The chain combines TRBV6-5 with TRBJ1-2, with 7 bases fitting TRBD1. Germline V CDR1 and CDR2: MNHEY, SVGAGI. J lost 3 bases, V lost 2 bases, and 6 bases had no gene match. There are 15 residues in the CDR3. CDR3 in DNA: TGTGCCAGCAGTTACCCTACCGGGACAGACTATGGCTACACCTTC. It translates to CASSYPTGTDYGYTF.

The chain uses TRBV28 and TRBJ2-7; D ambiguous. The CDR3 is 12 amino acids. V was trimmed by 8 bases and J by 0 bases, leaving 8 bases between them. Germline V lookup: CDR1 MDHEN, CDR2 SYDVKM. CDR3 region: CASLTLSYEQYF. The CDR3 region has the DNA TGTGCCAGCCTCACCCTCTCCTACGAGCAGTACTTC.

The chain uses TRBV24-1 and TRBJ2-1; D gene unclear. Germline V gives CDR1 KGHDR, CDR2 SFDVKD. Deletions cut 5 bases from V and 6 bases from J, with 4 bases between. CDR3 length: 11 residues. CDR3 residues: CATSVGNEQFF. DNA of the CDR3: TGTGCCACCAGTGTAGGCAATGAGCAGTTCTTC.

V gene TRBV11-2 combines with J gene TRBJ2-5; 9 nucleotides match TRBD2. V was clipped by 0 bases and J by 5 bases; unmatched bases: 7. CDR3 length: 16 residues. From germline, CDR1 is SGHAT and CDR2 FQNNGV. The chain's CDR3 is CASSLDPAGGRETQYF. The CDR3 DNA is TGTGCCAGCAGCTTAGATCCAGCGGGAGGCCGGGAGACCCAGTACTTC. The full variable domain, with the rest looked up from reference TRBV11-2 and TRBJ2-5, is EAGVAQSPRYKIIEKRQSVAFWCNPISGHATLYWYQQILGQGPKLLIQFQNNGVVDDSQLPKDRFSAERLKGVDSTLKIQPAKLEDSAVYLCASSLDPAGGRETQYFGPGTRLLVL.

This clonotype has only one observation. This chain uses TRBV4-1 with TRBJ1-5; 9 bases fit TRBD1. V was clipped by 3 bases and J by 2 bases; unmatched bases: 8. CDR3 length equals 17 residues. The germline V gene encodes CDR1 MGHRA and CDR2 YSYEKL. The chain's CDR3 is CASSHPWGDRGNQPQHF. Written as DNA, the CDR3 is TGCGCCAGCAGCCACCCGTGGGGGGACAGGGGCAATCAGCCCCAGCATTTT.

In the case of this clonotype: At one boundary the junction diverges from the germline segment, which might be a read error. The rearrangement links TRBV14 to TRBJ2-5, with D unresolved. CDR3 length: 12 residues. Germline values: CDR1 SGHDN, CDR2 FVKESK. The CDR3, as DNA: TGTGCCAGCAGCCAAGATCGACCGCCCAAGTATTTC. Its translation is CASSQDRPPKYF.

The V gene is TRBV30, the J gene TRBJ1-1, with a weak D call TRBD1 (6 bases). Germline CDR1 and CDR2: GTSNPN and SVGIG (reference sequence). CDR3 size: 13 residues. V lost 0 bases, J lost 5 bases, and 10 bases lay in between. CDR3 residues: CAWSVARGTEAFF. CDR3 coding DNA: TGTGCCTGGAGTGTAGCTAGGGGGACTGAAGCTTTCTTT. Full variable domain (missing parts from reference TRBV30 and TRBJ1-1): SQTIHQWPATLVQPVGSPLSLECTVEGTSNPNLYWYRQAAGRGLQLLFYSVGIGQISSEVPQNLSASRPQDRQFILSSKKLLLSDSGFYLCAWSVARGTEAFFGQGTRLTVV.

The chain combines TRBV11-2 with TRBJ2-1, with D tentatively TRBD1 or TRBD2 (9 bases each). Trimming stripped 4 bases from V and 6 bases from J, with 34 bases between. CDR3 length: 21 amino acids. Germline CDR1 SGHAT, CDR2 FQNNGV. CDR3 protein: CASSSADRGRAAGGPANEQFF. Written as DNA, the CDR3 is TGTGCCAGCAGCTCCGCGGACAGGGGTCGAGCAGCGGGAGGCCCCGCCAATGAGCAGTTCTTC.

This chain joins TRBV30 and TRBJ1-3; D is uncertain. The germline V gene encodes CDR1 GTSNPN and CDR2 SVGIG (reference sequence). V shed 1 base and J shed 0 bases, with 7 bases lying between them. This CDR3 has 14 amino acids. Written as DNA, the CDR3 is TGTGCCTGGAGTGAGGTCCGCTCTGGAAACACCATATATTTT. Its protein is CAWSEVRSGNTIYF.

This rearrangement joins TRBV9 to TRBJ2-1; a weak D match, TRBD1 (6 bases). This CDR3 has 16 amino acids. CDR1 SGDLS and CDR2 YYNGEE come from the germline V gene. Trimming shortened V by 4 bases and J by 0 bases, and 14 bases separated the two germline ends. CDR3 in amino acids: CASSTRWTDSYNEQFF. CDR3 in DNA: TGTGCCAGCAGCACCCGTTGGACAGACTCCTACAATGAGCAGTTCTTC. The complete variable domain, with remaining parts taken from reference TRBV9 and TRBJ2-1, reads DSGVTQTPKHLITATGQRVTLRCSPRSGDLSVYWYQQSLDQGLQFLIQYYNGEERAKGNILERFSAQQFPDLHSELNLSSLELGDSALYFCASSTRWTDSYNEQFFGPGTRLTVL.

The CDR3 loop reads CATRDLGQVNTEAFF. The CDR3 DNA reads TGTGCCACCCGCGACCTGGGACAGGTGAACACTGAAGCTTTCTTT. This chain uses TRBV15 with TRBJ1-1; 8 nucleotides line up with TRBD1. The V gene end was trimmed by 8 bases and the J gene end by 0 bases; junction bases not matched to a gene: 8. Looked up from germline, CDR1 is LNHNV and CDR2 is YYDKDF (reference sequence). There are 15 residues in the CDR3.

The chain has TRBV28 and TRBJ2-3; 7 nucleotides agree with TRBD2. The CDR3 extends over 16 amino acids. Looked up from germline, CDR1 is MDHEN and CDR2 is SYDVKM. J gave up 3 bases and V 1 base, and 7 bases lay outside the gene matches. CDR3 DNA: TGTGCCAGCAGTTTATCCAGGCAGGGAGGGACAGATACGCAGTATTTT. This codes for CASSLSRQGGTDTQYF.

The genes are TRBV28 and TRBJ2-1; 15 positions match TRBD2. Germline loops: CDR1 MDHEN, CDR2 SYDVKM. The length of the CDR3 is 16 residues. V lost 5 bases to trimming and J lost 6 bases; unmatched junction nucleotides: 5. CDR3 sequence: CASSPGLAGGFNEQFF. CDR3 bases: TGTGCCAGCAGTCCGGGACTAGCGGGGGGTTTCAATGAGCAGTTCTTC.

This clonotype was found a few times. The CDR3, as DNA: TGTGCCAGCTCCCTAGCGGGGGCAGGGGAGACCCAGTACTTC. Its translation: CASSLAGAGETQYF. J is TRBJ2-5 and V is TRBV7-3; 10 nucleotides align to TRBD2. Trimming cost V 8 bases and J 5 bases; bases outside gene matches: 8. Germline CDR1 reads SGHTA; CDR2 reads FQGTGA. The length of the CDR3 is 14 residues.

The CDR3 nucleotides are TGTGCCAATAATATGACAGGGCTTAACACTGAAGCTTTCTTT. It specifies CANNMTGLNTEAFF. The genes are TRBV5-4 and TRBJ1-1; 7 bases fit TRBD1. The CDR3 consists of 14 residues. The germline gives CDR1 SGHNT, CDR2 YYREEE (reference sequence). Trimming cost V 9 bases and J 2 bases; bases outside gene matches: 10.

CDR3 nucleotides: TGCGCCAGCAGCCGGTACCGGGACAGGGTTATCCTAGTGAACACTGAAGCTTTCTTT. Protein product: CASSRYRDRVILVNTEAFF. This rearrangement joins TRBV4-1 to TRBJ1-1, with 9 bases aligning to TRBD1. Germline V gene lookup returns CDR1 MGHRA and CDR2 YSYEKL. J was trimmed by 0 bases and V by 4 bases; bases with no gene match: 15. The CDR3 loop spans 19 amino acids.

This clonotype was detected only once. This chain connects TRBV28 to TRBJ2-5, with 8 bases matching TRBD1. CDR3 length equals 13 residues. The V gene end was trimmed by 10 bases and the J gene end by 2 bases; junction bases not matched to a gene: 6. Germline values: CDR1 MDHEN, CDR2 SYDVKM. For the CDR3, the DNA is TGTGCCAACAGAGGACAGGGACAAGAGACCCAGTACTTC. Its protein product is CANRGQGQETQYF.

V is TRBV27 and J is TRBJ2-2, with no clear D. Trimming left V 5 bases short and J 0 bases short, with 7 bases between. Germline CDR1 and CDR2: MNHEY and SMNVEV (reference sequence). This CDR3 has 14 residues. CDR3: CASSQKSNTGELFF. DNA of the CDR3: TGTGCCAGCAGTCAAAAATCGAACACCGGGGAGCTGTTTTTT.

The chain carries TRBV9 and TRBJ1-2, with D perhaps matching TRBD1 (6 bases). The CDR3 consists of 12 residues. CDR1 and CDR2 (germline): SGDLS, YYNGEE. The V end lost 7 bases, the J end lost 5 bases, and 12 bases lay between the germline ends. The CDR3 DNA follows: TGTGCCAGCTCTACAGGGAGATATGGCTACACCTTC. Its protein is CASSTGRYGYTF.

The V and J genes are TRBV19 and TRBJ2-6; 9 bases line up with TRBD1. Trimming took 3 bases from V and 12 from J; bases not matched to a gene: 12. CDR1 is LNHDA and CDR2 is SQIVND in the germline V gene (reference sequence). The CDR3 is 16 amino acids. The CDR3 region has the DNA TGTGCCAGTAGTATGGGGGACAGGGAAGCTAGCATCGTCCTGACTTTC. Protein product: CASSMGDREASIVLTF.

CDR3 protein: CASSQDTRDDTDTQYF. In DNA, the CDR3 is TGCGCCAGCAGCCAAGATACGAGAGACGACACAGATACGCAGTATTTT. The chain couples TRBV4-3 to TRBJ2-3; D is undetermined. Per the germline V gene, CDR1 is LGHNA and CDR2 is YSLEER. Trimming took 0 bases from V and 2 from J, leaving 12 bases between them. This CDR3 spans 16 amino acids.

The chain couples TRBV7-9 to TRBJ1-2, with D unresolved. V gave up 1 base and J gave up 0 bases, with 6 bases separating them. The germline gives CDR1 SEHNR, CDR2 FQNEAQ (reference sequence). The CDR3 is 14 residues long. CDR3 nucleotides: TGTGCCAGCAGCTTAGGAGAACCTAACTATGGCTACACCTTC. Translated: CASSLGEPNYGYTF.